This is a list of T cell receptor beta chains from one sample in a study of PD-1 blockade in classical Hodgkin lymphoma. Measured with immunoSEQ multiplex PCR; TCRdb has only the in-frame clones, and not every one. The table lists roughly 100,000 clones, roughly 90% of them singletons. The sample consisted of peripheral blood mononuclear cells (PBMCs), taken before the fourth cycle of nivolumab. The receptors come from a human donor with classical Hodgkin lymphoma. CDR3s include the opening cysteine and the closing phenylalanine or tryptophan. The size of a clone is reported for some rows only, either as once, few or many, or as a class for expanded clones.

clone_size v_call cdr3_aa
. TRBV6-5 CASSYSGFTNYGYTF
. TRBV11-2 CASSTPGVGQPQHF
once TRBV6-5 CASSYSSQRGYGYTF
once TRBV6-5 CASSYSGVSTDTQYF
few TRBV19 CASSMSGSGNTIYF
. TRBV7-9 CASSSGLAETFTDTQYF
. TRBV28 CASSLSSGSTNEQFF
. TRBV2 CASREDGRGNEQYF
. TRBV4-1 CASSQESLGLAGGLNGIQYF
. TRBV4-2 CASSQDRVGDLITHEQYF
. TRBV6-5 CASSYGGLGSYEQYF
. TRBV23-1 CASSPGGGAYEQYF
. TRBV5-5 CASSSHGEDSYEQYF
. TRBV7-9 CASSLRDRAAYEQYF
once TRBV28 CASSFQAGTSEKLFF
. TRBV25-1 CASSDSGTGNTEAFF
. TRBV10-3 CAGGEGREQYF
. TRBV9 CASSGSGSSYNEQFF